The subject of this entry is one TCR beta chain. The record originates from a study of blood T cell repertoires in COVID-19. Looking at the study overall: Acute and convalescent COVID-19 samples came from the United States, Italy and Spain. T cells, B-cell-depleted T cells, or PBMCs provided the cDNA or gDNA that served as material.

CDR3 size: 15 residues. Trimming at V came to 0 bases and at J to 7 bases, leaving 7 bases not matched to a gene. Germline V lookup: CDR1 SGHNT, CDR2 YYREEE (reference sequence). Clones were sequenced by immunoSEQ multiplex PCR, and TCRdb holds only the in-frame ones, with some missing. The sample yields 200,000 to 300,000 clones, approximately 89% seen once. This sequence was found in a middle-aged man who had recovered from COVID-19. Sequenced material: peripheral blood. This chain joins TRBV5-4 and TRBJ2-1; 7 nucleotides line up with TRBD1. CDR3 amino acids: CASSLDPTGLNEQFF. Here the CDR3 DNA reads TGTGCCAGCAGCTTGGATCCGACAGGGCTGAATGAGCAGTTCTTC. Variable domain in full (rest from reference TRBV5-4 and TRBJ2-1): ETGVTQSPTHLIKTRGQQVTLRCSSQSGHNTVSWYQQALGQGPQFIFQYYREEENGRGNFPPRFSGLQFPNYSSELNVNALELDDSALYLCASSLDPTGLNEQFFGPGTRLTVL.